The 15 T cell receptor beta chains below come from one sample, sequenced in a study of cytotoxic CD8 clonotypes in ibrutinib-treated CLL (dated by TCRdb to the early 2020s). Explained via the paper, the time point label denotes: approximately eleven months on ibrutinib. Library construction relied on the immunoSEQ multiplex PCR assay. Held by TCRdb, this immuneACCESS table contains in-frame sequences only and omits some clones. Under half of the omission traces to an unresolved V gene where checked; the cause of the rest is unknown. For this sample the table gives approximately 45,000 clones, of which approximately 70% were detected only once. Approximately 15% of the sample lies in the top ten. The starting material was PBMCs, obtained after 12 months of ibrutinib treatment. The receptors were gathered from a human donor with chronic lymphocytic leukemia.

This sequence joins TRBV6-5 and TRBJ1-5, with 8 bases that match TRBD1. With 6 bases clipped from V and 5 bases from J, the junction kept 6 bases outside the gene matches. The CDR3 covers 14 residues. Looked up from germline, CDR1 is MNHEY and CDR2 is SVGAGI. CDR3 amino acids: CASSRTGLYQPQHF. DNA of the CDR3: TGTGCCAGCAGCAGGACAGGGTTATATCAGCCCCAGCATTTT.

This chain connects TRBV6-5 to TRBJ1-2; perhaps TRBD1 as D (6 bases). The germline V gene encodes CDR1 MNHEY and CDR2 SVGAGI. The V end was cut by 7 bases, the J end by 5 bases, with 14 bases between. The CDR3 loop spans 13 amino acids. The DNA for the CDR3 is TGTGCCAGCACCCTTGGGGGGCATTATGGCTACACCTTC. Protein product: CASTLGGHYGYTF.

The chain recombines TRBV6-5 with TRBJ2-7; the match to TRBD2 covers 8 bases. The germline V gene has CDR1 MNHEY and CDR2 SVGAGI. The V segment lost 5 bases and the J segment 1 base; nucleotides outside the gene matches: 7. The CDR3 loop spans 15 amino acids. For the CDR3, the DNA is TGTGCCAGCAGTCCCGGGGGGGGCCGGTCCTACGAGCAGTACTTC. As protein: CASSPGGGRSYEQYF.

V usage is TRBV10-2 and J usage is TRBJ2-1; 16 bases map to TRBD2. V trimming: 10 bases; J trimming: 2 bases; junction bases outside the gene matches: 8. CDR3 length: 17 residues. Looked up from germline, CDR1 is WSHSY and CDR2 is SAAADI. CDR3 sequence: CATPGLAGGRPYNEQFF. In DNA form, the CDR3 reads TGCGCCACCCCGGGACTAGCGGGAGGGCGGCCCTACAATGAGCAGTTCTTC.

The V gene is TRBV10-1, the J gene TRBJ2-3; D is perhaps TRBD2 (5 bases). Germline-derived CDR1 and CDR2 are WNHNN and SYGVQD (reference sequence). CDR3 length: 15 residues. V was pared by 0 bases and J by 2 bases, with 9 bases between. Written as DNA, the CDR3 is TGCGCCAGCAGTGAGTCGCCTAGCCTCACAGATACGCAGTATTTT. This codes for CASSESPSLTDTQYF.

This rearrangement joins TRBV5-4 to TRBJ2-7; 8 nucleotides align to TRBD2. With V trimmed by 0 bases and J by 2 bases, 7 bases remained unmatched. This CDR3 spans 16 amino acids. Per the germline V gene, CDR1 is SGHNT and CDR2 is YYREEE (reference sequence). The CDR3 coding sequence is TGTGCCAGCAGCTTGGCCGGAGCGGGAGCGACCTACGAGCAGTACTTC. This codes for CASSLAGAGATYEQYF.

A single count supports this clone. CDR3: CASSVGVGTGELFF. The CDR3 DNA is TGTGCCAGCAGCGTAGGTGTGGGGACCGGGGAGCTGTTTTTT. The chain uses TRBV9 and TRBJ2-2, with D unresolved. V was pared by 0 bases and J by 5 bases, with 8 bases between. From germline, CDR1 is SGDLS and CDR2 YYNGEE. The CDR3 extends over 14 amino acids.

The gene calls are TRBV28 and TRBJ1-2, with D unresolved. CDR3 length: 14 amino acids. The V end lost 8 bases, the J end lost 5 bases, and 18 bases lay between the germline ends. Germline V gives CDR1 MDHEN, CDR2 SYDVKM. This chain's CDR3 is CASGMAPSYYGYTF. Here the CDR3 DNA reads TGTGCCAGCGGAATGGCACCCAGCTATTATGGCTACACCTTC.

The rearrangement uses TRBV19 and TRBJ1-2; unclear D gene. Between the trimmed V and J ends, which lost 1 base and 4 bases, there was a span of 13 bases. CDR3 length equals 15 residues. Germline CDR1 is LNHDA and CDR2 is SQIVND (reference sequence). CDR3 sequence: CASSIGSAGSYGYTF. CDR3 DNA: TGTGCCAGTAGTATAGGCTCTGCCGGATCCTATGGCTACACCTTC.

The rearrangement joins TRBV5-1 to TRBJ2-5, with 8 bases that match TRBD1. Trimming at V came to 4 bases and at J to 1 base, leaving 3 bases not matched to a gene. Germline CDR1 SGHRS, CDR2 YFSETQ. CDR3 length: 14 residues. The CDR3 coding sequence is TGCGCCAGCAGCACTGGGACAGGCCAAGAGACCCAGTACTTC. Translating gives CASSTGTGQETQYF.

The chain joins TRBV7-9 to TRBJ2-7; tentative D call: TRBD2 (5 bases). V was shortened by 3 bases and J by 3 bases, with 12 bases between the two germline ends. The CDR3 totals 14 residues. In germline, CDR1 is SEHNR, CDR2 FQNEAQ (reference sequence). The CDR3 nucleotides read TGTGCCAGCAGCTTCGAACTAGGGAGCTACGAGCAGTACTTC. Translation: CASSFELGSYEQYF.

This chain connects TRBV19 to TRBJ2-2, with 7 positions matching TRBD1. Germline loops: CDR1 LNHDA, CDR2 SQIVND (reference sequence). V shed 3 bases and J 8 bases; nucleotides not matched to a gene: 9. There are 15 residues in the CDR3. CDR3 nucleotides: TGTGCCAGTAGTATCGGGACAGTCCTTCGGGGGGAGCTGTTTTTT. It specifies CASSIGTVLRGELFF.

The chain recombines TRBV18 with TRBJ2-7, with TRBD1 as a possible D gene (6 bases). Deletions cut 5 bases from V and 3 bases from J, with 11 bases between. The CDR3 covers 13 residues. Germline V gene data show CDR1 as KGHSH and CDR2 as LQKENI. The chain's CDR3 is CASSELQGYEQYF. CDR3 coding DNA: TGTGCCAGCTCAGAACTACAGGGCTACGAGCAGTACTTC.

This chain uses TRBV5-1 with TRBJ1-1; a weak D match, TRBD1 (6 bases). Between the trimmed V and J ends, which lost 2 bases and 5 bases, there was a span of 19 bases. The CDR3 has 16 residues. The germline V gene encodes CDR1 SGHRS and CDR2 YFSETQ. The CDR3 DNA follows: TGCGCCAGCAGCTTAAAGACAGGCGGCGTGGGGACTGAAGCTTTCTTT. It codes for CASSLKTGGVGTEAFF.

There are a few counts of this clone. The genes are TRBV2 and TRBJ1-2; 8 bases fit TRBD1. The CDR3 runs 13 residues. Germline CDR1 and CDR2: SNHLY and FYNNEI. The V segment lost 7 bases and the J segment 4 bases; nucleotides outside the gene matches: 5. As DNA, the CDR3 is TGTGCCAGCAACATCGGGACAGGCTATGGCTACACCTTC. It specifies CASNIGTGYGYTF.